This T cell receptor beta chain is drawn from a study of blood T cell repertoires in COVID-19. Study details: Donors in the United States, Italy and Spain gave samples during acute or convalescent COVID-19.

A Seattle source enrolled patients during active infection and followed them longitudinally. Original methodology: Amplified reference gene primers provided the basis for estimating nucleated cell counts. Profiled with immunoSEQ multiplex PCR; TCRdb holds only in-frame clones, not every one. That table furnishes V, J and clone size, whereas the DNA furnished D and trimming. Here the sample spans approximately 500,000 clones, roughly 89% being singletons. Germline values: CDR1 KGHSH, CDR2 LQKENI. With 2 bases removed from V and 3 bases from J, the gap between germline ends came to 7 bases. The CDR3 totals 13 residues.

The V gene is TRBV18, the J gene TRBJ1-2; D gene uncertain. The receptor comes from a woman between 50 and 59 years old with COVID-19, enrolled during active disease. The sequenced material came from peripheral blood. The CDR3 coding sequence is TGTGCCAGCTCACCAGCGGGTTACTATGGCTACACCTTC. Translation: CASSPAGYYGYTF.